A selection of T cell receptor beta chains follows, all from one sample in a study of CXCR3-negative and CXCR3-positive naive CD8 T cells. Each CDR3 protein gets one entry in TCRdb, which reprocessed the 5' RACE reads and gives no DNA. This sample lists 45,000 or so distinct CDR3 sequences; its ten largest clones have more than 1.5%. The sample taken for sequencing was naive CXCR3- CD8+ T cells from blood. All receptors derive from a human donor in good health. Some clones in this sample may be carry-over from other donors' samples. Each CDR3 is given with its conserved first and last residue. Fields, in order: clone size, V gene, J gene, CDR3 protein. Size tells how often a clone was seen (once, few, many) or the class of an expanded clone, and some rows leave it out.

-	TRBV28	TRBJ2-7	CASSLPSEFHEQYF
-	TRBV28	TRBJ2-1	CASSFGDQKPYNEQFF
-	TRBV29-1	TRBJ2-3	CSVETGGFPTDTQYF
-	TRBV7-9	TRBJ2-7	CASSLGGIYEQYF
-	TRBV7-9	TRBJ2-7	CASSLASSGRGTYEQYF
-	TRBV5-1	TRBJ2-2	CASSLEGFGELFF
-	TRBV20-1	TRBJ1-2	CSARDRGYYGYTF
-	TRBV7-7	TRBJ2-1	CASSLGESYNEQFF
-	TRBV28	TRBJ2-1	CASSNMLGGGEQFF
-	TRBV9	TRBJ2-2	CASSTSGGRTGELFF
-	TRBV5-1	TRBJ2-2	CASSLEGQGIVGELFF
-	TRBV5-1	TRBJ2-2	CASSLPDDRPANTGELFF
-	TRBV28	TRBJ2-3	CASSGGLGADTDTQYF
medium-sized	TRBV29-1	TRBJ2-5	CSAPTGPQETQYF
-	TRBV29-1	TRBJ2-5	CSAQTDALYQETQYF
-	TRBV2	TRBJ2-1	CASISRQGALLDEQFF
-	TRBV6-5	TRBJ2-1	CASSTRTASSYNEQFF
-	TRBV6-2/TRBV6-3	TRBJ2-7	CASSYSLPSDYEQYF
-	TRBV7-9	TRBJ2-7	CASSTNRDRYYEQYF
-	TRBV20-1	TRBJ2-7	CSATTSGRVWEQYF
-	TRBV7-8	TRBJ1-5	CASSPWENSNQPQHF
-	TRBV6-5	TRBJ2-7	CASRYRVPYEQYF
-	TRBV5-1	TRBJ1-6	CASSLGLSDSPLHF
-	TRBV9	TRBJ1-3	CASSVDEGTIYF
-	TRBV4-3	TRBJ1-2	CASSQAPQGAPYGYTF
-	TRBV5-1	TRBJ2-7	CASNVGHEQYF
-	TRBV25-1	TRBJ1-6	CASSEKAGFNSPLHF
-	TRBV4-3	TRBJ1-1	CASSLGGQALYTEAFF
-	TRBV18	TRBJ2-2	CASYQGGGYTGELFF
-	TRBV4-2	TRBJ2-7	CASSQDPERGRAYEQYF
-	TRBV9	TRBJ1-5	CASSVFGSSNQPQHF
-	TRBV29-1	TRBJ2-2	CSVEVGANTGELFF
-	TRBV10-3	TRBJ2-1	CAISSGAYNGQFF
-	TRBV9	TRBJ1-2	CASTEAGESYGYTF
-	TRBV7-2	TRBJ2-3	CASSLVGGPTDTQYF
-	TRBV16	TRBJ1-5	CASSQGTASNQPQHF
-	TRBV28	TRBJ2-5	CASSPARDETQYF